The clone carrying this T cell receptor beta chain was detected ten times or more. What it binds is not known. To make TCR beta libraries, researchers used iRepertoire HTBI primers and Arm-PCR of CDR3 regions. MiXCR, applied by TCRdb to the multiplex PCR reads, yields one record per CDR3 protein. The table records around 420,000 distinct CDR3 sequences, around a sixth of them present only once. This entry is derived from a study of regulatory T cells in long-lasting Graves disease. Overall study: Patients newly diagnosed with Graves' had been on antithyroid drugs for under 3 months.

With 6 bases removed from V and 0 bases from J, the gap between germline ends came to 12 bases. The length of the CDR3 is 14 residues. Germline CDR1 is MNHEY and CDR2 is SMNVEV (reference sequence). Time point reported: newly diagnosed GD, antithyroid drugs for less than 3 months. Following extraction of RNA from PBMCs, that RNA was used to make the TCR library. Study-wide results and caveats: The TCR repertoire of persistent Graves' patients was less diverse than that of newly diagnosed ones. Persistent disease samples used TRBV28, TRBJ1-2 and TRBJ2-5 preferentially. New patients shared fewer public clonotypes (roughly 1,000) than persistent patients did (2,741).

The sequence was collected from a female donor with Graves disease. The specimen was peripheral blood mononuclear cells (PBMCs), collected at new diagnosis, from a patient treated with antithyroid drugs. The V and J genes are TRBV27 and TRBJ2-7, with TRBD2 as a possible D gene (5 bases). In nucleotides, the CDR3 is TGTGCCAGCAGGATAGCGCTCAGCTCCTACGAGCAGTACTTC. It translates to CASRIALSSYEQYF.